The entry below describes one TCR beta chain. TCRdb keeps only in-frame clones here, not all; method: immunoSEQ multiplex PCR. Here the sample spans just over 65,000 clones, approximately 89% being singletons. The data derive from a study of blood T cell repertoires in COVID-19. Study background: From the United States, Italy and Spain came samples of acute and convalescent COVID-19.

This CDR3 has 16 residues. In germline, CDR1 is SEHNR, CDR2 FQNEAQ (reference sequence). Unmatched junction bases numbered 11, after V lost 6 bases and J lost 6 bases. The gene calls are TRBV7-9 and TRBJ1-6; 7 nucleotides agree with TRBD1. Sequenced sample: peripheral blood. The origin of this receptor is a man in his sixties with acute or convalescent COVID-19. CDR3: CASSFHRGPLNSPLHF. The DNA of the CDR3 is TGTGCCAGCAGTTTCCACAGGGGCCCTCTTAATTCACCCCTCCACTTT.